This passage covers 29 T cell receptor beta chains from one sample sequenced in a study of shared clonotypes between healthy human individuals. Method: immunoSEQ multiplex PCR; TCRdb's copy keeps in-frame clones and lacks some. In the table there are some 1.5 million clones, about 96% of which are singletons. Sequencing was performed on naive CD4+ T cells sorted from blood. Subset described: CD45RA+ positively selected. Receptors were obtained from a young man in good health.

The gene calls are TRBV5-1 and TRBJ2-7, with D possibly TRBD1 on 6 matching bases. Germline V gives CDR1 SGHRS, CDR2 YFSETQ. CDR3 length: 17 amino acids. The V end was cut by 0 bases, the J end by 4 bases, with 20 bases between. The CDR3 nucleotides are TGCGCCAGCAGCTTGGCAGGGACAAACCGTGTCGGGTACGAGCAGTACTTC. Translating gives CASSLAGTNRVGYEQYF.

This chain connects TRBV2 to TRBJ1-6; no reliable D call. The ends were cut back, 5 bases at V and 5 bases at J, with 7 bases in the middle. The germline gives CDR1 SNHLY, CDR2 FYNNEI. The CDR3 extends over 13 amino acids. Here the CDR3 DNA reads TGTGCCAGCAGTTTTCAGGATAATTCACCCCTCCACTTT. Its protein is CASSFQDNSPLHF.

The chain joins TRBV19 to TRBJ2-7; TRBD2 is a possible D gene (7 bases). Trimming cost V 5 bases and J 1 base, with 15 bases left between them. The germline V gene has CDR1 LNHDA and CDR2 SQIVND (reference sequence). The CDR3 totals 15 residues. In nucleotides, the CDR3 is TGTGCCAGTAGTGAAAGGCGGGGGCCTTCCTACGAGCAGTACTTC. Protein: CASSERRGPSYEQYF. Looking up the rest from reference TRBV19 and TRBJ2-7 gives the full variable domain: DGGITQSPKYLFRKEGQNVTLSCEQNLNHDAMYWYRQDPGQGLRLIYYSQIVNDFQKGDIAEGYSVSREKKESFPLTVTSAQKNPTAFYLCASSERRGPSYEQYFGPGTRLTVT.

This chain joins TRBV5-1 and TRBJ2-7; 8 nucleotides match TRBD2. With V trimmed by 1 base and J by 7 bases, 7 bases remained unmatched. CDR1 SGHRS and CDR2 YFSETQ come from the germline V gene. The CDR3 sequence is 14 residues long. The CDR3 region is CASSLLGLASEQYF. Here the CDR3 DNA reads TGCGCCAGCAGCTTGCTCGGACTAGCTAGTGAGCAGTACTTC.

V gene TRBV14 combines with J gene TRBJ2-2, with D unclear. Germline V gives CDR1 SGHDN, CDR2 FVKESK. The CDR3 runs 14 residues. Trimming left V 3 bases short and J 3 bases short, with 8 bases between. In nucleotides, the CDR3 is TGTGCCAGCAGCCATAGGGTTGACACCGGGGAGCTGTTTTTT. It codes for CASSHRVDTGELFF.

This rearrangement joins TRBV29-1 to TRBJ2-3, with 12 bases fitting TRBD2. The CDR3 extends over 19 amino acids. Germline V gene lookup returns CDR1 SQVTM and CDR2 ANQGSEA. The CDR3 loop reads CRPVQGGLAGGTSTDTQYF. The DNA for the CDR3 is TGCAGGCCTGTACAGGGGGGACTAGCGGGCGGAACTAGCACAGATACGCAGTATTTT.

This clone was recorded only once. The CDR3 spells CASSPGAGNIQYF. CDR3 sequence (DNA): TGTGCCAGCAGCCCGGGGGCGGGGAACATTCAGTACTTC. J is TRBJ2-4 and V is TRBV5-4; TRBD1 or TRBD2 may be the D gene (6 bases each). CDR1 is SGHNT, CDR2 YYREEE, per germline (reference sequence). The CDR3 runs 13 residues. V was pared by 4 bases and J by 7 bases, with 12 bases between. Full variable domain (outside the CDR3, taken from reference TRBV5-4 and TRBJ2-4): ETGVTQSPTHLIKTRGQQVTLRCSSQSGHNTVSWYQQALGQGPQFIFQYYREEENGRGNFPPRFSGLQFPNYSSELNVNALELDDSALYLCASSPGAGNIQYFGAGTRLSVL.

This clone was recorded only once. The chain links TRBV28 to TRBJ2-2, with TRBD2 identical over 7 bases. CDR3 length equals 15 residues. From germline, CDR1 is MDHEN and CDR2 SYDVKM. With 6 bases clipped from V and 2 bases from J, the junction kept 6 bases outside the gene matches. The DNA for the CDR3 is TGTGCCAGCAGGTACGGGACTATAAACACCGGGGAGCTGTTTTTT. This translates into CASRYGTINTGELFF.

The CDR3 region is CASSPPSGIYEQYF. CDR3 DNA: TGTGCCAGCTCACCGCCTAGCGGGATCTACGAGCAGTACTTC. The V and J genes are TRBV18 and TRBJ2-7; 9 bases are shared with TRBD2. Looked up from germline, CDR1 is KGHSH and CDR2 is LQKENI. The V segment lost 3 bases and the J segment 3 bases; nucleotides outside the gene matches: 3. CDR3 length equals 14 residues.

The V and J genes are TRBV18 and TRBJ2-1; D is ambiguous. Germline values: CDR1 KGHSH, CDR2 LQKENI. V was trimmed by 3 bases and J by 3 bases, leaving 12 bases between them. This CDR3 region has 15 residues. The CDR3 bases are TGTGCCAGCTCACCCCCAAACGGCCGCTACAATGAGCAGTTCTTC. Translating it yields CASSPPNGRYNEQFF.

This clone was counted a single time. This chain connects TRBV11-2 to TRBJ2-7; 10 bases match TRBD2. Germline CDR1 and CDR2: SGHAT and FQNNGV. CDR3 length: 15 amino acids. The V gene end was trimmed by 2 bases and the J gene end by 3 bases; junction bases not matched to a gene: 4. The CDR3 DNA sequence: TGTGCCAGCAGCTTATCTAGCGGGAGTTACTACGAGCAGTACTTC. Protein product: CASSLSSGSYYEQYF.

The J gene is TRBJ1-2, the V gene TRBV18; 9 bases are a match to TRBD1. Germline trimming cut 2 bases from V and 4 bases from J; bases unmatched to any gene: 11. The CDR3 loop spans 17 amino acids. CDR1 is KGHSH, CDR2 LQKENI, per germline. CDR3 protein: CASSPIHGTGTTYGYTF. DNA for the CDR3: TGTGCCAGCTCACCAATCCACGGGACAGGGACGACCTATGGCTACACCTTC. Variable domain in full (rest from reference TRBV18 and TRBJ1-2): NAGVMQNPRHLVRRRGQEARLRCSPMKGHSHVYWYRQLPEEGLKFMVYLQKENIIDESGMPKERFSAEFPKEGPSILRIQQVVRGDSAAYFCASSPIHGTGTTYGYTFGSGTRLTVV.

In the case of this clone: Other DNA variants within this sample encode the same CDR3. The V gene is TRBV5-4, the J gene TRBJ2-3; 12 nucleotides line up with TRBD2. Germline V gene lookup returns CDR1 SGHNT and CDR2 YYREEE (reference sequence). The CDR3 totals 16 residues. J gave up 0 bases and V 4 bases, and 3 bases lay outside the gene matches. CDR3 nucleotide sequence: TGTGCCAGCAGCCCCGGGACTAGCGGGAGCACAGATACGCAGTATTTT. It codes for CASSPGTSGSTDTQYF.

CDR3 protein: CASSGRRDFYNEQFF. The CDR3 DNA reads TGTGCCAGCAGCGGCCGCCGGGACTTCTACAATGAGCAGTTCTTC. The chain combines TRBV5-4 with TRBJ2-1; perhaps TRBD2 as D (6 bases). The V and J ends lost 4 bases and 3 bases respectively, with 14 bases between them. The CDR3 sequence is 15 residues long. Germline loops: CDR1 SGHNT, CDR2 YYREEE (reference sequence). The variable domain in full, with the rest retrieved from reference TRBV5-4 and TRBJ2-1, is ETGVTQSPTHLIKTRGQQVTLRCSSQSGHNTVSWYQQALGQGPQFIFQYYREEENGRGNFPPRFSGLQFPNYSSELNVNALELDDSALYLCASSGRRDFYNEQFFGPGTRLTVL.

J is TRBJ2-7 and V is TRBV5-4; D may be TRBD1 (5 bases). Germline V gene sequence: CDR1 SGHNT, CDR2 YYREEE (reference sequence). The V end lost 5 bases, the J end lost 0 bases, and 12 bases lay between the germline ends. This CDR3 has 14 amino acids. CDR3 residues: CASSHDSYSYEQYF. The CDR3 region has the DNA TGTGCCAGCAGTCATGACAGTTACTCCTACGAGCAGTACTTC. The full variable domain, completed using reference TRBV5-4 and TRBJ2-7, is ETGVTQSPTHLIKTRGQQVTLRCSSQSGHNTVSWYQQALGQGPQFIFQYYREEENGRGNFPPRFSGLQFPNYSSELNVNALELDDSALYLCASSHDSYSYEQYFGPGTRLTVT.

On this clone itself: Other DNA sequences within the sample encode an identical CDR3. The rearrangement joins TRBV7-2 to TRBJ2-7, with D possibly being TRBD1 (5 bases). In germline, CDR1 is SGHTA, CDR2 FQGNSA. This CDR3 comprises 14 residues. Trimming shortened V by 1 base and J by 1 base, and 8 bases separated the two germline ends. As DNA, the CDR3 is TGTGCCAGCAGCTTAGTGGCAGGGTCCTACGAGCAGTACTTC. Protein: CASSLVAGSYEQYF.

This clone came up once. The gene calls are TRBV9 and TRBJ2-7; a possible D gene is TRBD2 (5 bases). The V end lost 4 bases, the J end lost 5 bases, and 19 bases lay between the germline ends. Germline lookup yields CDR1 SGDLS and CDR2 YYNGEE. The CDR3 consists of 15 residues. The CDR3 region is CASSPVIAGGHEQYF. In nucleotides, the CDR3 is TGTGCCAGCAGCCCCGTTATTGCGGGCGGGCACGAGCAGTACTTC. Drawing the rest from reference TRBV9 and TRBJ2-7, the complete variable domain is DSGVTQTPKHLITATGQRVTLRCSPRSGDLSVYWYQQSLDQGLQFLIQYYNGEERAKGNILERFSAQQFPDLHSELNLSSLELGDSALYFCASSPVIAGGHEQYFGPGTRLTVT.

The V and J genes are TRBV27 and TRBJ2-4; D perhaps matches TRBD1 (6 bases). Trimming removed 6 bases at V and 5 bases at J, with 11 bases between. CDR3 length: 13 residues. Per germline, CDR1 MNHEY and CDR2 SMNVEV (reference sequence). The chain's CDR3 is CASRTNRENIQYF. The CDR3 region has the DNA TGTGCCAGCAGAACCAACAGGGAAAACATTCAGTACTTC.

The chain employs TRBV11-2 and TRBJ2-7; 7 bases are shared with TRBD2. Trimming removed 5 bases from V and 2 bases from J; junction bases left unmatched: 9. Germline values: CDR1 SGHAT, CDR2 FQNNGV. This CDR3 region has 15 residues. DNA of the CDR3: TGTGCCAGCAGCCGCCAAGCGGGAAATACCTACGAGCAGTACTTC. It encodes CASSRQAGNTYEQYF.

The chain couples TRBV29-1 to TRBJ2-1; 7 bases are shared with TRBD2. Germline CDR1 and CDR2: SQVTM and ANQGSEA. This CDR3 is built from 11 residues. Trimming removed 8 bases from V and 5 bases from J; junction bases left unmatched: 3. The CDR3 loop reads CSQRDDNEQFF. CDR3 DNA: TGCAGCCAGCGGGATGACAATGAGCAGTTCTTC.

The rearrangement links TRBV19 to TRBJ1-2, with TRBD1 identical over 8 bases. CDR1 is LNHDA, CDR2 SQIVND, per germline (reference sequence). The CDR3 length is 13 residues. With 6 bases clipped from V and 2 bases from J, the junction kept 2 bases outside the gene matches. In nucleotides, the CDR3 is TGTGCCAGTAGGAACAGGGGGAACTATGGCTACACCTTC. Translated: CASRNRGNYGYTF.

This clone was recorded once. DNA for the CDR3: TGTGCCAGCAGTAACTACGGACAGGGGCCCCCAAGAGCTTTCTTT. This sequence encodes CASSNYGQGPPRAFF. This chain connects TRBV28 to TRBJ1-1; 9 bases are shared with TRBD1. The CDR3 is 15 residues long. CDR1 and CDR2 (germline): MDHEN, SYDVKM. V lost 5 bases and J lost 10; bases outside the gene matches: 14.

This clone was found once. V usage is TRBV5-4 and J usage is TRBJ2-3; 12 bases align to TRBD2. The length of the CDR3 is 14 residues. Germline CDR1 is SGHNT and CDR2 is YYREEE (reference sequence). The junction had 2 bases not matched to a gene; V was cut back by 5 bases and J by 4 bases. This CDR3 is CASRPSGRADTQYF. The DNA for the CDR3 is TGTGCCAGCAGACCTAGCGGGAGGGCAGATACGCAGTATTTT.

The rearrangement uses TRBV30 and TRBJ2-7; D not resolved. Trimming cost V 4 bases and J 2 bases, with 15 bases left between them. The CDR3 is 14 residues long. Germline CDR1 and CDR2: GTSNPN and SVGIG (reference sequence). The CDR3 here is CAWIPAGPTYEQYF. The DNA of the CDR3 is TGTGCCTGGATTCCCGCCGGACCGACCTACGAGCAGTACTTC.

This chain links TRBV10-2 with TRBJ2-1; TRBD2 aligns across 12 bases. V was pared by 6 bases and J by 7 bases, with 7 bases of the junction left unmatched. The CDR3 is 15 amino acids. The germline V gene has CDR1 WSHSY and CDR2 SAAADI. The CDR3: CASRVGTSGPNEQFF. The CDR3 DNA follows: TGCGCCAGCAGAGTTGGGACTAGCGGGCCGAATGAGCAGTTCTTC.

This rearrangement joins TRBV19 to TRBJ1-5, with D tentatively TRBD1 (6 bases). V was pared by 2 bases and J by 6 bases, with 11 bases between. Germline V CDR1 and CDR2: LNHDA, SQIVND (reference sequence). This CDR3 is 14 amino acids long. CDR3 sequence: CASSILAGVQPQHF. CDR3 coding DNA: TGTGCCAGTAGTATATTGGCAGGGGTTCAGCCCCAGCATTTT. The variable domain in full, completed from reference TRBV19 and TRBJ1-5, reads DGGITQSPKYLFRKEGQNVTLSCEQNLNHDAMYWYRQDPGQGLRLIYYSQIVNDFQKGDIAEGYSVSREKKESFPLTVTSAQKNPTAFYLCASSILAGVQPQHFGDGTRLSIL.

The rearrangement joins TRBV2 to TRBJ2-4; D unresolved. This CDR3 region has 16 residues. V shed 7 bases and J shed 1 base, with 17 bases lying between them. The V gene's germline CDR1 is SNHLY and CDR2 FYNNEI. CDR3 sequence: CASKNTPSGAKNIQYF. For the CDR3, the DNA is TGTGCCAGCAAGAACACTCCTTCTGGGGCCAAAAACATTCAGTACTTC.

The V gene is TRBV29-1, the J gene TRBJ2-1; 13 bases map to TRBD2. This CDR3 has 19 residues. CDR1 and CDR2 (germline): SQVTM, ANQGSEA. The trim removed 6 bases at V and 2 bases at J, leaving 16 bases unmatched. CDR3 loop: CSVIPVAGTSGATYNEQFF. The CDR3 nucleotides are TGCAGCGTGATTCCGGTAGCCGGGACTAGCGGGGCAACCTACAATGAGCAGTTCTTC.

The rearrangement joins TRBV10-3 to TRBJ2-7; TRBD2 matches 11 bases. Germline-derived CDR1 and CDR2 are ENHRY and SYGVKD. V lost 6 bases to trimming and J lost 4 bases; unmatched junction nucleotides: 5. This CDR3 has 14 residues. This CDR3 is CAISRASGGYEQYF. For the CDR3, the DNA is TGTGCCATCAGCCGCGCTAGCGGGGGGTACGAGCAGTACTTC.